A selection of T cell receptor beta chains follows, all from one sample in a study of T cells in localized non-small cell lung cancer. TCRdb's table, derived via immunoSEQ multiplex PCR, lists solely in-frame clones and lacks some. This table holds roughly 48,000 clones, about 72% found once. Material: peripheral blood, obtained before any cancer treatment. The receptors shown here come from a man aged 35 to 69 with stage I squamous cell lung carcinoma. Each CDR3 is given with its conserved first and last residue. Each record gives: CDR3 length, D gene, J gene, clone size, V gene, CDR3 protein, CDR3 DNA. D genes are given only for firm matches. The size entry is marked missing in some rows and otherwise reads once, few, many or a size class.

>13|.|TRBJ1-1|.|TRBV6-5
CASSQQEGGEAFF
TGTGCCAGCAGCCAACAGGAGGGCGGGGAAGCTTTCTTT
>15|TRBD1|TRBJ2-1|.|TRBV9
CASSVGTTGGNEQFF
TGTGCCAGCAGCGTAGGGACCACAGGGGGCAATGAGCAGTTCTTC
>13|TRBD1|TRBJ1-1|once|TRBV19
CASTGTGNTEAFF
TGTGCCAGTACCGGGACAGGGAACACTGAAGCTTTCTTT
>12|.|TRBJ2-7|few|TRBV18
CASSPSGQEQYF
TGTGCCAGCTCACCGAGCGGCCAGGAGCAGTACTTC
>16|.|TRBJ2-1|.|TRBV7-6
CASSLAPSRIGNEQFF
TGTGCCAGCAGCTTAGCGCCGTCTAGGATAGGCAATGAGCAGTTCTTC
>15|.|TRBJ1-1|.|TRBV9
CASSRGGGLSSQAFF
TGTGCCAGCAGCCGTGGTGGGGGTTTATCAAGCCAAGCTTTCTTT
>14|.|TRBJ2-3|.|TRBV27
CASSSLWGTDTQYF
TGTGCCAGCAGTTCCTTGTGGGGCACAGATACGCAGTATTTT
>18|.|TRBJ2-1|.|TRBV4-3
CASSQVYASTTLSNEQFF
TGCGCCAGCAGCCAAGTTTATGCAAGTACCACCCTCTCCAATGAGCAGTTCTTC
>15|.|TRBJ1-1|few|TRBV5-1
CASSLFEGKDTEAFF
TGCGCCAGCAGCTTGTTTGAGGGGAAGGACACTGAAGCTTTCTTT
>15|TRBD2|TRBJ2-3|.|TRBV28
CASSPGTSGPDTQYF
TGTGCCAGCAGCCCCGGGACTAGCGGGCCAGATACGCAGTATTTT
>15|.|TRBJ1-6|many|TRBV6-6
CASEIQPTVYSPLHF
TGTGCCAGCGAAATACAGCCCACCGTCTATTCACCCCTCCACTTT
>14|.|TRBJ2-5|.|TRBV2
CASSDWDVLGTQYF
TGTGCCAGCAGTGATTGGGACGTCTTAGGGACCCAGTACTTC
>14|.|TRBJ1-1|few|TRBV5-1
CASSPLTVNTEAFF
TGCGCCAGCAGCCCTTTGACGGTGAACACTGAAGCTTTCTTT
>14|TRBD1|TRBJ1-1|.|TRBV19
CASSMGQGAPEAFF
TGTGCCAGTAGTATGGGACAGGGGGCCCCTGAAGCTTTCTTT
>12|.|TRBJ2-5|.|TRBV29-1
CSVGGGQETQYF
TGCAGCGTTGGTGGGGGCCAAGAGACCCAGTACTTC
>14|.|TRBJ1-5|once|TRBV6-4
CASSPWGGNQPQHF
TGTGCCAGCAGTCCCTGGGGGGGGAATCAGCCCCAGCATTTT
>16|.|TRBJ1-6|.|TRBV30
CAWSATGSSYNSPLHF
TGTGCCTGGAGCGCTACAGGAAGCTCCTATAATTCACCCCTCCACTTT
>14|.|TRBJ1-3|.|TRBV9
CASSPAGSGNTIYF
TGTGCCAGCAGCCCTGCTGGCTCTGGAAACACCATATATTTT
>16|TRBD2|TRBJ2-2|.|TRBV4-3
CASSLTSGGNTGELFF
TGCGCCAGCAGCCTGACTAGCGGGGGCAACACCGGGGAGCTGTTTTTT
>14|.|TRBJ1-2|.|TRBV19
CASSSGALGYGYTF
TGTGCCAGTAGTAGTGGGGCGCTCGGGTATGGCTACACCTTC
>14|.|TRBJ2-7|.|TRBV6-5
CASRVLQGPYEQYF
TGTGCCAGCAGGGTACTCCAAGGGCCTTACGAGCAGTACTTC
>14|.|TRBJ2-2|.|TRBV6-4
CASSPDNQAGELFF
TGTGCCAGTTCCCCGGACAACCAAGCCGGGGAGCTGTTTTTT
>14|TRBD2|TRBJ2-3|.|TRBV7-7
CASSPGTTTDTQYF
TGTGCTAGCAGCCCCGGGACTACCACAGATACGCAGTATTTT
>15|TRBD2|TRBJ2-5|.|TRBV7-2
CASRTSGGARETQYF
TGTGCCAGCAGAACTAGCGGGGGGGCGAGGGAGACCCAGTACTTC
>14|.|TRBJ1-5|.|TRBV28
CASSSYGFNQPQHF
TGTGCCAGCAGTTCATATGGGTTCAATCAGCCCCAGCATTTT
>14|.|TRBJ1-1|.|TRBV11-2
CASSQTGGSTEAFF
TGTGCCAGCAGCCAAACGGGGGGATCCACTGAAGCTTTCTTT
>17|.|TRBJ1-5|.|TRBV7-8
CASSLGGRIRFYQPQHF
TGTGCCAGCAGCTTGGGGGGACGAATACGCTTCTATCAGCCCCAGCATTTT
>19|.|TRBJ1-5|.|TRBV19
CASTQPRDGGAYSNQPQHF
TGTGCCAGTACTCAACCGCGGGACGGTGGAGCCTATAGCAATCAGCCCCAGCATTTT
>17|TRBD1|TRBJ2-1|.|TRBV19
CASSITHSGTGSYEQFF
TGTGCCAGTAGTATCACGCACTCCGGGACAGGGTCCTATGAGCAGTTCTTC
>17|.|TRBJ1-3|.|TRBV19
CASSPRRTRLSGNTIYF
TGTGCCAGTAGTCCTCGCCGGACCCGTTTGAGTGGAAACACCATATATTTT
>13|.|TRBJ1-2|.|TRBV6-5
CASRDSSNNGYTF
TGTGCCAGCAGGGACAGCAGTAACAATGGCTACACCTTC
>15|.|TRBJ2-4|once|TRBV6-5
CASSVQGRAKNIQYF
TGTGCCAGCAGTGTACAGGGACGAGCCAAAAACATTCAGTACTTC
>11|.|TRBJ2-1|.|TRBV18
CASSPGYEQFF
TGTGCCAGCTCCCCAGGGTATGAGCAGTTCTTC
>14|.|TRBJ2-3|.|TRBV2
CASSEARNPGTQYF
TGTGCCAGCAGTGAAGCTAGGAACCCGGGCACGCAGTATTTT
>13|.|TRBJ2-1|few|TRBV5-8
CASSLLLSDEQFF
TGTGCCAGCAGCTTGCTTCTTTCCGATGAGCAGTTCTTC
>17|.|TRBJ1-6|.|TRBV10-3
CATRAHLTAEDNSPLHF
TGTGCCACCCGAGCACACCTAACTGCGGAAGATAATTCACCCCTCCACTTT
>16|.|TRBJ1-2|.|TRBV4-1
CASSQDGQGRNYGYTF
TGCGCCAGCAGCCAAGATGGGCAGGGCCGTAACTATGGCTACACCTTC
>16|.|TRBJ2-2|.|TRBV4-1
CASSSLPGEYTGELFF
TGCGCCAGCAGCTCCTTGCCAGGTGAATACACCGGGGAGCTGTTTTTT
>15|.|TRBJ1-5|.|TRBV4-1
CASSQDREGGQPQHF
TGCGCCAGCAGCCAAGACCGGGAGGGGGGACAGCCCCAGCATTTT
>16|.|TRBJ2-5|once|TRBV19
CASPPGRTEGQETQYF
TGTGCCAGCCCCCCCGGAAGGACGGAGGGCCAAGAGACCCAGTACTTC
>17|TRBD2|TRBJ2-5|.|TRBV2
CASSEESPGLVMETQYF
TGTGCCAGCAGTGAAGAGTCACCGGGACTAGTTATGGAGACCCAGTACTTC